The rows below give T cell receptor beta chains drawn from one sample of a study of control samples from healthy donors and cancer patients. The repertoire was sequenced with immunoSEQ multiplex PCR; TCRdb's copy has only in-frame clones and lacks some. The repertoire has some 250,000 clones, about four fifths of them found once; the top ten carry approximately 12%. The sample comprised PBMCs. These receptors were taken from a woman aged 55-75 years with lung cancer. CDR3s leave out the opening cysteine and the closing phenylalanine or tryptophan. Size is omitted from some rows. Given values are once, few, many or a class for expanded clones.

CDR3: ASSLPSGGNSPLH
J: TRBJ1-6
V: TRBV4-1
size: -

CDR3: ASSPPNAGGYGYT
J: TRBJ1-2
V: TRBV18
size: -

CDR3: ASSYSIPNYEQY
J: TRBJ2-7
V: TRBV6-5
size: -

CDR3: ASSVGGASQPQH
J: TRBJ1-5
V: TRBV9
size: many

CDR3: ASRSRQGRTGELF
J: TRBJ2-2
V: TRBV6-6
size: -

CDR3: ASSVTGGEGEQY
J: TRBJ2-7
V: TRBV6-6
size: -

CDR3: ASSLEVNEQF
J: TRBJ2-1
V: TRBV11-2
size: few

CDR3: ASSEGRYTEAF
J: TRBJ1-1
V: TRBV10-1
size: once

CDR3: ASGGLAGNTGELF
J: TRBJ2-2
V: TRBV11-2
size: -

CDR3: ASSTTSGSAKAF
J: TRBJ1-1
V: TRBV7-9
size: -

CDR3: ASSELNEQF
J: TRBJ2-1
V: TRBV6-1
size: -

CDR3: ASRGQGVQGNSPLH
J: TRBJ1-6
V: TRBV5-1
size: -

CDR3: ASSQNRGEVYEQY
J: TRBJ2-7
V: TRBV2
size: -

CDR3: ASSLEPGPRSYEQY
J: TRBJ2-7
V: TRBV5-1
size: -

CDR3: TTSDFRRGSNTGELF
J: TRBJ2-2
V: TRBV24-1
size: -

CDR3: ASSPPSQETQY
J: TRBJ2-5
V: TRBV18
size: -

CDR3: SPGNTEAF
J: TRBJ1-1
V: TRBV20-1
size: -

CDR3: ASSLGQMYNEQF
J: TRBJ2-1
V: TRBV19
size: -

CDR3: SVEGLAGVSTDTQY
J: TRBJ2-3
V: TRBV29-1
size: -

CDR3: ASSYGGETQY
J: TRBJ2-5
V: TRBV6-2/TRBV6-3
size: -

CDR3: ASSESHSGANVLT
J: TRBJ2-6
V: TRBV6-1
size: -

CDR3: ATSRGGAKYNEQF
J: TRBJ2-1
V: TRBV15
size: -

CDR3: ASSELLAGIRETQY
J: TRBJ2-5
V: TRBV2
size: -

CDR3: ASSTQGLGGELF
J: TRBJ2-2
V: TRBV9
size: -

CDR3: ASSLRQGGDNEQF
J: TRBJ2-1
V: TRBV4-2
size: -

CDR3: ASSVDRGPWELF
J: TRBJ2-2
V: TRBV5-4
size: -

CDR3: ASSVVGGELF
J: TRBJ2-2
V: TRBV9
size: -

CDR3: ASSFEGQGEAF
J: TRBJ1-1
V: TRBV5-1
size: -

CDR3: ASSEATGRKLF
J: TRBJ1-4
V: TRBV6-1
size: few

CDR3: ASSEMFRVSYNEQF
J: TRBJ2-1
V: TRBV6-4
size: -

CDR3: ASSLVGEYEQY
J: TRBJ2-7
V: TRBV5-1
size: -

CDR3: ASSLKRGGGEQF
J: TRBJ2-1
V: TRBV5-4
size: -

CDR3: ASSAGQGLSEQY
J: TRBJ2-7
V: TRBV5-4
size: -

CDR3: ASSLQGGLNTEAF
J: TRBJ1-1
V: TRBV6-5
size: -

CDR3: ASSVDGRADTQY
J: TRBJ2-3
V: TRBV9
size: few

CDR3: SVNRLVPLDTQY
J: TRBJ2-3
V: TRBV29-1
size: once

CDR3: ASSWTGGLGEQY
J: TRBJ2-7
V: TRBV7-9
size: many

CDR3: ASSERYEQY
J: TRBJ2-7
V: TRBV2
size: -

CDR3: AWTSLRGRINEKLF
J: TRBJ1-4
V: TRBV30
size: -

CDR3: ASSVGWTGAEQY
J: TRBJ2-7
V: TRBV9
size: -

CDR3: ASSRLAGASYNEQF
J: TRBJ2-1
V: TRBV19
size: -